The 5 T cell receptor beta chains below were found in one sample sequenced in a study of neurological immune-mediated disorders. TCRdb re-derived calls from the 5' RACE reads in MiXCR, one entry per CDR3 protein. The sample has under 80,000 distinct CDR3 sequences, 5.2% seen once; the top ten hold roughly 2.8%. The sample was PBMCs. The source of these receptors is a woman aged 25-40 years with multiple sclerosis.

As for this clonotype: An end of the junction differs from the germline gene, which may be a read error. The rearrangement uses TRBV7-8 and TRBJ1-6; 7 bases are a match to TRBD1. This CDR3 region has 14 residues. The germline V gene has CDR1 SGHVS and CDR2 FQNEAQ. The CDR3: CASSTGTEASPLNF. CDR3 sequence (DNA): TGTGCCAGCAGTACCGGGACAGAAGCGTCACCCCTCAACTTT.

This clonotype was counted at least ten times. This chain links TRBV5-1 with TRBJ2-5; D unclear. The V and J ends lost 5 bases and 0 bases respectively, with 5 bases between them. CDR1 is SGHRS, CDR2 YFSETQ, per germline. The CDR3 is made up of 12 amino acids. CDR3 amino acids: CASSTNQETQYF. CDR3 DNA: TGCGCCAGCAGTACGAACCAAGAGACCCAGTACTTC.

This clonotype appeared a few times. The gene calls are TRBV4-1 and TRBJ1-2; no clear D. Trimming removed 3 bases at V and 2 bases at J, with 4 bases between. CDR3 size: 12 residues. CDR1 MGHRA and CDR2 YSYEKL come from the germline V gene. Here the CDR3 reads CASSQTNYGYTF. In DNA form, the CDR3 reads TGCGCCAGCAGCCAGACAAACTATGGCTACACCTTC.

This clonotype was detected many times. This rearrangement joins TRBV5-5 to TRBJ2-4; D tentatively fits TRBD1 or TRBD2 (6 bases each). V was clipped by 4 bases and J by 9 bases, with 20 bases between them. This CDR3 has 15 residues. CDR1 and CDR2 from the germline V gene are SGHKS and YYEKEE (reference sequence). Here the CDR3 DNA reads TGTGCCAGCAGCCAAAACGACAGGACGGGGGCCATTCAGTACTTC. This codes for CASSQNDRTGAIQYF.

The sample holds a few counts of this clonotype. The genes are TRBV27 and TRBJ2-2; D unresolved. Trimming removed 6 bases from V and 7 bases from J, with 12 bases in between. The germline V gene has CDR1 MNHEY and CDR2 SMNVEV (reference sequence). The CDR3 loop spans 13 amino acids. The CDR3 DNA reads as TGTGCCAGCAGCCCTAGAGCCAACGGGGAGCTGTTTTTT. It translates to CASSPRANGELFF.